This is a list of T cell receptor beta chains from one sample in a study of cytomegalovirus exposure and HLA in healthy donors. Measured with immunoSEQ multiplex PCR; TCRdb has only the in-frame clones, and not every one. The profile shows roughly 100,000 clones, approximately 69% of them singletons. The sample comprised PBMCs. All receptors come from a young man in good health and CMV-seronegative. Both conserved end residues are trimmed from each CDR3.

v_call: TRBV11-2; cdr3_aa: ASSLDRDIYEQY
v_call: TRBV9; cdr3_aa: ASSVVVRVEAF
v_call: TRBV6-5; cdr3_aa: ASSSREGTQY
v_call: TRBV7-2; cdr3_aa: ASSSQGGLGGYT
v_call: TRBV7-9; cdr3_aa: ASSPSGQGPLNYGYT
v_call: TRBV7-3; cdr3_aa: ASSLLAGGEETQY
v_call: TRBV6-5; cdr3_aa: ASSKGGDGADTQY
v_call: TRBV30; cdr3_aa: AWISSGRSNEQF
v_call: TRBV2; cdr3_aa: ASRVMLGVGTEAF
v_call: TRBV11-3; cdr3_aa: ASSFSRGQETQY
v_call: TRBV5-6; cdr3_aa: ASSLEGQTNYGYT
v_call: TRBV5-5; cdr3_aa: ASNIGASGMLAETQY
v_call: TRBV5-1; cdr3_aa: ASSLGLRTGELSGGYT